The clone carrying this T cell receptor (beta chain) was seen repeatedly, ten times or more. Antigen: not known. Germline lookup yields CDR1 LGHNT and CDR2 FRNRAP. The CDR3 has 12 residues. The ends were cut back, 4 bases at V and 6 bases at J, with 8 bases in the middle. This sample is drawn from a study of T cells in Graves' hyperthyroidism and ophthalmopathy. Amplification targeted TCR beta CDR3 regions from RNA transcripts. A first-round RT-PCR of the TCR CDR3 used the HTBI primer set. A single record per CDR3 protein comes from TCRdb applying MiXCR to the multiplex PCR reads. The sample shows about 420,000 distinct CDR3 sequences, 15% to 19% of them seen only once. General study points: A model using 13 V-J features told ophthalmopathy apart from stable hyperthyroidism.

PBMCs came from over 8.5 ml fresh peripheral blood. This receptor was taken from a woman under 30 with Graves' hyperthyroidism. This chain connects TRBV12-5 to TRBJ2-3; maybe TRBD1 (5 bases). Sequencing was carried out using blood. Here the CDR3 DNA reads TGTGCTAGTGGTTCGCCAGGGGATACGCAGTATTTT. As protein: CASGSPGDTQYF.